This T cell receptor beta chain was obtained from a study of T cell repertoires in cytomegalovirus infection. There are many counts of this clonotype. CDR1 and CDR2 (germline): DFQATT, SNEGSKA (reference sequence). The CDR3 length is 13 residues. Trimming took off 5 bases at V and 4 bases at J, with 13 bases between the two ends. TCRdb processed the reads anew with MiXCR; each CDR3 protein has one entry. The table includes some 300,000 distinct CDR3 sequences, about 17% detected once. The TCR sequence derives from a human donor in good health (CMV status not recorded). Some clones in this sample may be carry-over from other donors' samples. Material: PBMCs. The V call is TRBV20-1, the J call TRBJ2-3, with D hard to call. This chain's CDR3 is CSAEGSSADTQYF. The CDR3 nucleotides read TGCAGTGCTGAAGGCTCGTCGGCAGATACGCAGTATTTT.